This section outlines one TCR beta chain sequence together with its context. Its target is not known. In the ViraFEST assay, antigen-specific CD4+ clonotypes were identified by expansion after peptide-pool stimulation. Culture proceeded for 10 days, and CD4+ T cells were then isolated. Two-dose vaccination with either BNT162b2 or mRNA-1273 was given to the participants. The germline gives CDR1 PRHDT, CDR2 FYEKMQ (reference sequence). V dropped 5 bases and J dropped 5; count of bases not matched to a gene: 7. The CDR3 extends over 14 amino acids. The data derive from a study of vaccination effects on CD4 cells after COVID-19. Across the whole study: Samples were taken post-vaccine, and their median timing was 72 days after the second dose. Study conclusions and caveats: Convalescent patients were scarce in the study, and it lacked early post-infection timepoints. Cross-reactivity with common cold coronaviruses was shown by only 1 of 255 vaccine-induced clones in healthy vaccinees.

Clones were sequenced by immunoSEQ multiplex PCR, and TCRdb holds only the in-frame ones, with some missing. The sample shows tens of thousands of clones, 74% of them seen only once. The sequences come from CD4+ T cells from PBMCs cultured with HCoV-OC43 spike peptides, collected after COVID-19 vaccination. The subset denotes: HCoV-OC43 spike overlapping peptide pool stimulation. The clonotype originates from a human donor who received a COVID-19 vaccine. The chain employs TRBV13 and TRBJ1-1; 8 nucleotides line up with TRBD1. The CDR3 is CASSVRQGMTEAFF. For the CDR3, the DNA is TGTGCCAGCAGCGTCCGACAGGGGATGACTGAAGCTTTCTTT. Supplemented by reference TRBV13 and TRBJ1-1, the full variable domain reads AAGVIQSPRHLIKEKRETATLKCYPIPRHDTVYWYQQGPGQDPQFLISFYEKMQSDKGSIPDRFSAQQFSDYHSELNMSSLELGDSALYFCASSVRQGMTEAFFGQGTRLTVV.